Detailed here is one TCR beta chain. These data belong to a study of siplizumab effects on memory and regulatory T cells. Germline CDR1 is SGHRS and CDR2 is YFSETQ. The CDR3 contains 15 residues. V gave up 4 bases and J gave up 8 bases; unmatched junction bases: 10. TCRdb keeps only in-frame clones here, not all; method: immunoSEQ multiplex PCR. The sample records about 110,000 clones, roughly 90% being singletons. The V gene is TRBV5-1, the J gene TRBJ2-1, with 9 nucleotides matching TRBD1. This receptor was taken from a human donor in good health. Input material: CD4+ T cells sorted from blood. DNA of the CDR3: TGCGCCAGCAGCCCTATGAGGACAGGGGAGGATGAGCAGTTCTTC. Amino acid sequence: CASSPMRTGEDEQFF.